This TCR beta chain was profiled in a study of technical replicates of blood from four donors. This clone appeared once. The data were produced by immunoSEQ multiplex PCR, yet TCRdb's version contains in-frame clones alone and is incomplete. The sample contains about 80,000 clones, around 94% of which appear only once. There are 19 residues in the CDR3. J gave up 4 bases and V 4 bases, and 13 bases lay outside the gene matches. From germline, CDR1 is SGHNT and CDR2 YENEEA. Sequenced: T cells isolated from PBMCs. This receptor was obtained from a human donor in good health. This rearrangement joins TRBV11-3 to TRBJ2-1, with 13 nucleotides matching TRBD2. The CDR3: CASSSIRGLAGPDYNEQFF. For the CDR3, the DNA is TGTGCCAGCAGCTCGATTCGGGGACTAGCGGGACCAGATTACAATGAGCAGTTCTTC.